The 6 T cell receptor beta chains given below trace back to one sample, sequenced in a study of blood T cells in healthy people across ages. The second PCR ran roughly 6 to 11 cycles with a sample-barcoded 5' primer and J-beta primers. TCRdb ran MiXCR on the 5' RACE reads and lists one entry per CDR3 protein. The sample shows about 1.4 million distinct CDR3 sequences, around 59% of them seen only once. Sequences were obtained from blood. All receptors come from a young man in good health.

Turning to this clonotype: A read error may explain this, as a much larger clone is one base away. The chain combines TRBV2 with TRBJ2-3, with D perhaps assigned TRBD1 or TRBD2 (6 bases each). CDR1 is SNHLY and CDR2 is FYNNEI in the germline V gene. The ends were cut back, 6 bases at V and 8 bases at J, with 15 bases in the middle. CDR3 length: 13 residues. The CDR3 spells CASRPPGAGTQYF. CDR3 in DNA: TGTGCCAGCAGGCCACCGGGGGCAGGTACGCAGTATTTT.

The V call is TRBV6-1, the J call TRBJ2-7; D may correspond to TRBD1 or TRBD2 (5 bases each). The CDR3 covers 13 residues. Germline V gives CDR1 MNHNS, CDR2 SASEGT. The germline V and J ends were trimmed by 6 bases and 7 bases, with 16 bases remaining between them. CDR3 region: CASRDGTRGEQYF. CDR3 in DNA: TGTGCCAGCAGGGACGGGACCCGAGGGGAGCAGTACTTC.

This CDR3 is CASSQVRDYGYTF. The CDR3 DNA reads as TGTGCCAGCAGCCAAGTCAGGGACTATGGCTACACCTTC. The chain combines TRBV4-2 with TRBJ1-2; tentatively, D is TRBD1 (5 bases). The CDR3 runs to 13 residues. CDR1 is LGHNA and CDR2 is YNFKEQ in the germline V gene. Trimming left V 1 base short and J 3 bases short, with 6 bases between.

The rearrangement links TRBV6-6 to TRBJ1-2, with D unresolved. CDR1 and CDR2 (germline): MNHNY, SVGAGI (reference sequence). Trimming removed 0 bases at V and 3 bases at J, with 5 bases between. This CDR3 is built from 13 residues. CDR3 in DNA: TGTGCCAGCAGTTACTCAGAGTACTATGGCTACACCTTC. Encoded protein: CASSYSEYYGYTF.

Here the CDR3 reads CASSVGTPSTDTQYF. The CDR3 DNA reads TGTGCCAGCAGCGTAGGAACCCCTAGCACAGATACGCAGTATTTT. The chain joins TRBV9 to TRBJ2-3; the D is unclear. The CDR3 consists of 15 residues. From germline, CDR1 is SGDLS and CDR2 YYNGEE. V was trimmed by 0 bases and J by 0 bases, leaving 8 bases between them. Drawing the rest from reference TRBV9 and TRBJ2-3, the complete variable domain is DSGVTQTPKHLITATGQRVTLRCSPRSGDLSVYWYQQSLDQGLQFLIQYYNGEERAKGNILERFSAQQFPDLHSELNLSSLELGDSALYFCASSVGTPSTDTQYFGPGTRLTVL.

The J gene is TRBJ2-7, the V gene TRBV5-1, with D possibly being TRBD1 or TRBD2 (6 bases each). The length of the CDR3 is 12 residues. Trimming removed 0 bases from V and 12 bases from J, with 13 bases in between. The germline V gene encodes CDR1 SGHRS and CDR2 YFSETQ. CDR3 in amino acids: CASSLDEGGTYF. In DNA, the CDR3 is TGCGCCAGCAGCTTGGATGAAGGGGGGACGTACTTC.